The present entry profiles one T cell receptor (beta chain) with its context. At least ten counts were recorded for this clonotype. Its recognized antigen is unknown. Base qualities are not recorded, but no much larger clone differs from it by a single base. Library creation used 5' RACE. Sequencing was performed on an Illumina HiSeq 2000. A universal primer binding site was introduced by template switching, and a unique molecular identifier was present in the final cDNA, enabling accurate counting of TCR cDNA molecules. Specific primers in the conserved constant-segment region were used to synthesize first-strand cDNA for TCR alpha and beta chains. To control for contamination, each cDNA library was double barcoded with a SMART-Mk sample barcode plus Illumina barcodes. TruSeq adapter sequences along with Illumina sample barcodes were introduced in two successive PCR steps. The TCR alpha and beta cDNA libraries were sequenced on the Illumina HiSeq platform using custom primers. The authors processed their data as follows. Raw reads were processed with MiGEC to extract unique molecular identifiers, and MiXCR was used to determine CDR3 positions. Recombination models were inferred per individual with the repgenHMM and IGoR tools using an EM algorithm. The tcR package in R was used for shared clonotype analysis, with sharing normalized by the product of cloneset sizes. To study raw recombination free of thymic and clonal selection effects, out-of-frame nonproductive sequences were analyzed. TCRdb's own reprocessing of the public reads used fastp at Q25 and MiXCR and kept productive beta chains. CDR3 protein duplicates are merged, each entry listing the most common genes and DNA. For this entry, the V and J calls and clone size follow TCRdb and not the study's own pipeline. In all, the sample holds approximately 680,000 distinct CDR3 sequences, and 7% to 7.5% of those were seen once. The ten largest clones represent over 1.5% of the sample.

The germline V gene (reference sequence) sets CDR1 to DFQATT and CDR2 to SNEGSKA. The CDR3 holds 13 amino acids from the cysteine to the phenylalanine. CDR3 DNA only is kept here, 39 bases in frame from base 1. Trimming takes 8 bases from V and 15 bases from J, and the germline ends sit 23 bases apart. Only healthy Caucasian donors were included. The twin cohort consisted of three pairs of female monozygotic twins, all aged about 18 to 30 years. Peripheral blood mononuclear cells were the source from which RNA for the TCR libraries was isolated. The sample belongs to a study of identical twins listed by TCRdb under 2016. Some background on the complete study: To test whether fetal clonotypes persist, this study deep-sequenced TCR alpha and beta repertoires from monozygotic twins, from unrelated adults of various ages, and from cord blood. Replicate twin experiments were performed at different times using different library preparation protocols to rule out contamination. The investigation overall reported the following: Fewer insertions were carried by abundant cord blood beta clonotypes; a weaker similar trend was observed in young adult naive repertoires, while no such trend was observed in memory repertoires. The excess sharing between twins in beta out-of-frame sequences was weaker because fewer shared sequences reduced the signal-to-noise ratio. Invariant T cells such as MAIT and iNKT could partly confound zero-insertion analyses, though diverse VJ usage argued against this for most clonotypes. Because the same donors could not be followed over many years, the conclusions depended on cross-sectional statistical analysis. Out-of-frame TCR alpha sharing in monozygotic twins was systematically underestimated by recombination models, whereas sharing between unrelated individuals was in agreement with the recombination models. Compared with coincidental sharing between unrelated individuals, out-of-frame TCR alpha sequences shared between twins showed an excess of sequences with low generation probability.

The data were also submitted as part of a second study, on yellow fever vaccine responses in identical twins. As described in the second report: According to the authors, in identical twins the way T cells responded to vaccination appeared partly convergent and partly personalized. Focusing on identical twins, the study followed the T cell clones that responded to the vaccine, and did so with precision.

The source is a young woman in good health. Sequenced sample: PBMCs. The chain joins TRBV20-1 to TRBJ1-6; no confident D gene assignment can be made. In nucleotides, the sequence is TGCAGTAGCGGGGATCCCTCCTCCTATGACCTCCACTTT. It is translated as CSSGDPSSYDLHF.